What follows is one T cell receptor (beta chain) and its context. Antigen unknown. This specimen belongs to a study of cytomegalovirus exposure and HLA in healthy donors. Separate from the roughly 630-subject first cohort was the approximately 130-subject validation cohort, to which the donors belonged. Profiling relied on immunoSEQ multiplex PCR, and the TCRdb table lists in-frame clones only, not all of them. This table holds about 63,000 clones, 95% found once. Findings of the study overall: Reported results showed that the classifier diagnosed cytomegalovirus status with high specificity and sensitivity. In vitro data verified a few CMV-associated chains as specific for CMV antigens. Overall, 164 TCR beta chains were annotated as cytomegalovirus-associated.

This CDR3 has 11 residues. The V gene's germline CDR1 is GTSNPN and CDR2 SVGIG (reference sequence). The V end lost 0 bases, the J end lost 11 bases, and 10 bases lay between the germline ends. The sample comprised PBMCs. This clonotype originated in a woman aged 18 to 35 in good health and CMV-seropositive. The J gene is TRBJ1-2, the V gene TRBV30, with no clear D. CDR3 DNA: TGTGCCTGGAGTGTACAGTGGTGGTACACCTTC. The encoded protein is CAWSVQWWYTF.